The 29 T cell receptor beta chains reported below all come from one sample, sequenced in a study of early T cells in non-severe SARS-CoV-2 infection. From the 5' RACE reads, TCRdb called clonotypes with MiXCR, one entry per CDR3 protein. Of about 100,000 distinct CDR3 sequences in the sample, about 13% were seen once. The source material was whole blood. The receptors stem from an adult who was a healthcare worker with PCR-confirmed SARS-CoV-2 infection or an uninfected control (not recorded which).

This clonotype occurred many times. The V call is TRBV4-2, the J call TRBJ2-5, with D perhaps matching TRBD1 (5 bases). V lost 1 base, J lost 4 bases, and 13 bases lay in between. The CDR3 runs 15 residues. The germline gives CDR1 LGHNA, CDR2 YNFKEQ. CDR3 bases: TGTGCCAGCAGCCAAGGTTTCTTAGGGGTAGAGACCCAGTACTTC. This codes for CASSQGFLGVETQYF.

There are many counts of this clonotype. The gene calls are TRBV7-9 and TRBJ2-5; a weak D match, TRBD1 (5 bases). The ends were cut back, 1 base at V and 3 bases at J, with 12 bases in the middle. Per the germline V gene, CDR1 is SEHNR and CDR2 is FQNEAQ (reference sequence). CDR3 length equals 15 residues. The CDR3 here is CASSLERIREETQYF. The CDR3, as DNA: TGTGCCAGCAGCTTAGAGCGTATCAGGGAAGAGACCCAGTACTTC.

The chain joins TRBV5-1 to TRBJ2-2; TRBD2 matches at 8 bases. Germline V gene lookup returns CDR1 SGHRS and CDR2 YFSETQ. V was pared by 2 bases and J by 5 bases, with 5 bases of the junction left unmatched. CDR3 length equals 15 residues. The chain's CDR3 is CASSFLAGGTGELFF. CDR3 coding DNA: TGCGCCAGCAGCTTTCTAGCGGGCGGAACCGGGGAGCTGTTTTTT.

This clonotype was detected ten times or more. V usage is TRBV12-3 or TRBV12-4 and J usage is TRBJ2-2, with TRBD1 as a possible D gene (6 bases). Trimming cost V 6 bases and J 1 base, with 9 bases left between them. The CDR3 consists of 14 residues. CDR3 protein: CASRSTGNTGELFF. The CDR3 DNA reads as TGTGCCAGCAGGTCGACAGGGAACACCGGGGAGCTGTTTTTT.

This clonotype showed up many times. CDR3 amino acids: CASSPNGKETQYF. The CDR3 nucleotides are TGTGCCAGCTCACCAAATGGGAAAGAGACCCAGTACTTC. The rearrangement uses TRBV18 and TRBJ2-5; no clear D gene. The CDR3 has 13 residues. The ends were cut back, 2 bases at V and 3 bases at J, with 7 bases in the middle. Germline V gene sequence: CDR1 KGHSH, CDR2 LQKENI.

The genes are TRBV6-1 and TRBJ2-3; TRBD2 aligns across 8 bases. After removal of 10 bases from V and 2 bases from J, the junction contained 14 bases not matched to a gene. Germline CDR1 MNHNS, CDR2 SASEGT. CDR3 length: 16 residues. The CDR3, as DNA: TGTGCCACCAACCCCCGGAGCGGGGGTTACACAGATACGCAGTATTTT. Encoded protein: CATNPRSGGYTDTQYF.

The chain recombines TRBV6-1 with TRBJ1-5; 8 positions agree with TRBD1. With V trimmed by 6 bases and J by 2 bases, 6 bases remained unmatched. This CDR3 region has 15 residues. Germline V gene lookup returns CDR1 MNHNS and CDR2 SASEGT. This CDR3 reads CASRDSDRGNQPQHF. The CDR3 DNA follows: TGTGCCAGCAGGGACTCGGACAGGGGCAATCAGCCCCAGCATTTT.

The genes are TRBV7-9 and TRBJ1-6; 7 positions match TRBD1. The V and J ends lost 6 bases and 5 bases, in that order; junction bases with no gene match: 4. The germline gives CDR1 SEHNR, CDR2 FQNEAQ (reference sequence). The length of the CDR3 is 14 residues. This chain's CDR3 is CASRGTADNSPLHF. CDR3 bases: TGTGCCAGCAGAGGGACAGCTGATAATTCACCCCTCCACTTT.

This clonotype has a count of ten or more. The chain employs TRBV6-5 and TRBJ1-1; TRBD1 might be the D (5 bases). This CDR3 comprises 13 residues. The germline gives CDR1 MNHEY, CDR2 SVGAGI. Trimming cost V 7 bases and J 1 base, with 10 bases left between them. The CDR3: CASTRGGNTEAFF. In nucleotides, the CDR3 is TGTGCCAGCACCCGGGGGGGGAACACTGAAGCTTTCTTT.

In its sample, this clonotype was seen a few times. The CDR3 loop reads CASSVRQAGTQYF. Written as DNA, the CDR3 is TGTGCCAGCAGCGTGAGACAGGCGGGGACCCAGTACTTC. The chain carries TRBV7-2 and TRBJ2-5, with D possibly TRBD1 on 6 matching bases. Germline lookup yields CDR1 SGHTA and CDR2 FQGNSA. Trimming stripped 5 bases from V and 7 bases from J, with 14 bases between. The CDR3 is 13 amino acids.

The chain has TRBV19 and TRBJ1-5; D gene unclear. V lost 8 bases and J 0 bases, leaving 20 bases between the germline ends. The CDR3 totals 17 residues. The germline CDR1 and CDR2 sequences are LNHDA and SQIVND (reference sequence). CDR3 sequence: CASSNRLLVSSNQPQHF. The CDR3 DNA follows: TGTGCCAGTTCAAATCGCCTCCTCGTATCTAGCAATCAGCCCCAGCATTTT.

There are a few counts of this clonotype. The CDR3 sequence is CASSMTGINTEAFF. The CDR3 bases are TGTGCCAGCAGCATGACAGGGATAAACACTGAAGCTTTCTTT. V usage is TRBV9 and J usage is TRBJ1-1, with 7 bases that match TRBD1. Germline V gene data show CDR1 as SGDLS and CDR2 as YYNGEE. The CDR3 runs 14 residues. The V segment lost 4 bases and the J segment 2 bases; nucleotides outside the gene matches: 5.

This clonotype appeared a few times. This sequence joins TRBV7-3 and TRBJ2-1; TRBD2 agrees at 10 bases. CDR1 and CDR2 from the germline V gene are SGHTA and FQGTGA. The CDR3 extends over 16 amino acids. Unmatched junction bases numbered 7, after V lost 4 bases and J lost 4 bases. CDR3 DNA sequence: TGTGCCAGCAGCTCTTCCTATAGCGGGGGGTACAATGAGCAGTTCTTC. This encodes CASSSSYSGGYNEQFF.

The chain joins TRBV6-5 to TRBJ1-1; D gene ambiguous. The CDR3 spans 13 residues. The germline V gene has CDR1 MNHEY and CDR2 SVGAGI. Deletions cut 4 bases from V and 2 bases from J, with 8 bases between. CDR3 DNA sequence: TGTGCCAGCAGTTCGACGGATAACACTGAAGCTTTCTTT. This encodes CASSSTDNTEAFF.

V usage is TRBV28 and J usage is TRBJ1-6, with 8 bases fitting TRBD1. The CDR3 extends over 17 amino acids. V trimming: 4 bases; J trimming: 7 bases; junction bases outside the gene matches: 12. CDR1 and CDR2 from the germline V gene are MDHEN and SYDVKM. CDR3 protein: CASSSRQGLILNSPLHF. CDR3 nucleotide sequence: TGTGCCAGCAGTTCCCGACAGGGGCTCATACTAAATTCACCCCTCCACTTT.

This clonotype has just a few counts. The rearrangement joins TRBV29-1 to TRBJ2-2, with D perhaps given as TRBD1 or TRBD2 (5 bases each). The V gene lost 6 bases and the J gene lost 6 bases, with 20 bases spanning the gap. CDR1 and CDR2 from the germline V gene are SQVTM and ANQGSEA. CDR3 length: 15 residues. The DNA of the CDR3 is TGCAGCGTCACTTCGCCAGGGATGAGGGCCGGGGAGCTGTTTTTT. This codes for CSVTSPGMRAGELFF.

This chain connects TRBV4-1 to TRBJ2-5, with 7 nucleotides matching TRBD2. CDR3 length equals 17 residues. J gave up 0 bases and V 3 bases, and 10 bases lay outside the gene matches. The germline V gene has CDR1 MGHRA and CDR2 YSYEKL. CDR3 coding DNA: TGCGCCAGCAGCCACCCAAAAGGCGGGGGATACCAAGAGACCCAGTACTTC. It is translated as CASSHPKGGGYQETQYF.

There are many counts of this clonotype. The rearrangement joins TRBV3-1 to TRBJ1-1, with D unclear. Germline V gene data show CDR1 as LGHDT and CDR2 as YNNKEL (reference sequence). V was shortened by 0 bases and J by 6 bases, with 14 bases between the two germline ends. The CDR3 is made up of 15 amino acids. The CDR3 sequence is CASSQDRLEASEAFF. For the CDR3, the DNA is TGTGCCAGCAGCCAAGATCGGCTAGAGGCGTCTGAAGCTTTCTTT.

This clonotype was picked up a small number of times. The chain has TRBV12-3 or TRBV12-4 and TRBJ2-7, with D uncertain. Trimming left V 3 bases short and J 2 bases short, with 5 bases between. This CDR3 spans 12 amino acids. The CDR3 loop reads CASSFRTYEQYF. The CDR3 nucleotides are TGTGCCAGCAGTTTCAGAACCTACGAGCAGTACTTC.

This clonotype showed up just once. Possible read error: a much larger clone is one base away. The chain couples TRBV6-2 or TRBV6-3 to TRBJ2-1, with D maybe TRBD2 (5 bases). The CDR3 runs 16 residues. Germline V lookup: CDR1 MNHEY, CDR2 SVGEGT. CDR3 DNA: TGTGCCAGCAGTTACTCCCCGGGTAGCGTTTACAATGAGCTGTTCTTC. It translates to CASSYSPGSVYNELFF.

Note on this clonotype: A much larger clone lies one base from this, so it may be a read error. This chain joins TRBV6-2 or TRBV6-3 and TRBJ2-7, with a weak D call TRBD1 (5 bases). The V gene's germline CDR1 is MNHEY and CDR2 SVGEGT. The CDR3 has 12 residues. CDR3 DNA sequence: TGTGCCAGCAGTCGACAGTCCTTCGAGCAGTACTTC. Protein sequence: CASSRQSFEQYF.

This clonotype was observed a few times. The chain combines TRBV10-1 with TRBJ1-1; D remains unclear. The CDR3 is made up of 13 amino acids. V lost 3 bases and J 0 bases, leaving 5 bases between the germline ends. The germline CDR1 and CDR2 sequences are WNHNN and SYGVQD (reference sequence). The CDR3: CASSDRVNTEAFF. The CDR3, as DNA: TGCGCCAGCAGTGATAGGGTGAACACTGAAGCTTTCTTT.

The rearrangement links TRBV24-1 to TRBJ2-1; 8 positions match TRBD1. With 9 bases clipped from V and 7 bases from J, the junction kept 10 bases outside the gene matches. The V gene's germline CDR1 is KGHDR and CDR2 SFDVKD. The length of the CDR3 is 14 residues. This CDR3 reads CATRAGGMENEQFF. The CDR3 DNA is TGTGCCACCCGAGCAGGGGGCATGGAAAATGAGCAGTTCTTC.

CDR3 nucleotides: TGCAGCGCCGACCTGACAGGAAACACTGAAGCTTTCTTT. It codes for CSADLTGNTEAFF. The chain joins TRBV29-1 to TRBJ1-1; D may be TRBD1 (6 bases). Germline V gives CDR1 SQVTM, CDR2 ANQGSEA. V was pared by 7 bases and J by 2 bases, with 14 bases between. This CDR3 is built from 13 residues.

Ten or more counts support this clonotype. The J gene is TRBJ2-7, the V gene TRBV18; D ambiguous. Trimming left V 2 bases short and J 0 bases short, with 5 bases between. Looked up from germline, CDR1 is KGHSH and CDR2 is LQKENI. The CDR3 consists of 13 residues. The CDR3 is CASSPSSSYEQYF. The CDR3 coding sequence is TGTGCCAGCTCACCATCCTCCTCCTACGAGCAGTACTTC.

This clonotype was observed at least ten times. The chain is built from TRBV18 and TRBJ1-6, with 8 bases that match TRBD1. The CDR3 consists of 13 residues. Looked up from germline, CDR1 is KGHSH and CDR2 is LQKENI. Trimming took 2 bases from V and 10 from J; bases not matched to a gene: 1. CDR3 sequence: CASSPDRGSPLHF. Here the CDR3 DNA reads TGTGCCAGCTCACCAGACAGGGGATCACCCCTCCACTTT.

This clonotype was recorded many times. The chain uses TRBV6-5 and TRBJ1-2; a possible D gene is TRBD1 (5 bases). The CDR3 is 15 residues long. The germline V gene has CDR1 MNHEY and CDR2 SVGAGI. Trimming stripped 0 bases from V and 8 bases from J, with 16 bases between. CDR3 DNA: TGTGCCAGCAGTTACTCCAGCGGGACTACGTCAGGCTACACCTTC. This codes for CASSYSSGTTSGYTF.

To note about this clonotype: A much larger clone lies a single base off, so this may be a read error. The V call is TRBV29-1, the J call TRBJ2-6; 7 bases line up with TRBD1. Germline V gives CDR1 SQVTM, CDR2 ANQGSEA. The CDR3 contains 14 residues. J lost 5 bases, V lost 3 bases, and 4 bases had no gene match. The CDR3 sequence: CSVDGGQRANVLTF. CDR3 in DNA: TGCAGCGTTGATGGGGGACAGAGGGCCAACGTCCTGACTTTC.

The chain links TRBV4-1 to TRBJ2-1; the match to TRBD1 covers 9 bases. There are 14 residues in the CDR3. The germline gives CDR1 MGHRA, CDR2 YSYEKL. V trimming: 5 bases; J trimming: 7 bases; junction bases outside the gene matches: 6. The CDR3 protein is CASSRPGQGNEQFF. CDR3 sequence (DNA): TGCGCCAGCAGCAGACCGGGACAGGGTAATGAGCAGTTCTTC.